A selection of T cell receptor beta chains follows, all from one sample in a study of response to subunit inactivated influenza vaccine. One entry per CDR3 protein results from TCRdb running MiXCR on the RT-PCR reads. The table has 500,000 or so distinct CDR3 sequences, 15% to 20% seen once. The input for sequencing was CD4+ T cells sorted from PBMCs, taken approximately 25 months after vaccination. These receptors were taken from a man aged 50 to 69 who received an inactivated influenza vaccine. CDR3s include the opening cysteine and the closing phenylalanine or tryptophan. The D gene is left open where the match is weak. Clone size appears in some rows only: once, few, many, or a class for an expanded clone.

CDR3 | DNA | V | D | J | size
CASSFVSGQNYGYTF | TGTGCCAGCAGCTTCGTCTCCGGACAGAACTATGGCTACACCTTC | TRBV5-5 | NA | TRBJ1-2 | NA
CASSFPPGGSYEQYF | TGCGCCAGCAGCTTCCCACCGGGGGGCTCCTACGAGCAGTACTTC | TRBV5-1 | TRBD2 | TRBJ2-7 | NA
CASSTKTVAPGNTIYF | TGTGCCAGCTCGACAAAGACAGTAGCGCCTGGAAACACCATATATTTT | TRBV18 | NA | TRBJ1-3 | NA
CSGRPGTGGVGYEQYF | TGCAGTGGAAGACCCGGGACAGGGGGCGTCGGGTACGAGCAGTACTTC | TRBV20-1 | TRBD1 | TRBJ2-7 | NA
CASSQRTGVDGYTF | TGTGCCAGCAGCCAAAGGACAGGAGTCGATGGCTACACCTTC | TRBV7-9 | TRBD1 | TRBJ1-2 | NA
CSAPTGTGGNTGELFF | TGCAGTGCTCCTACAGGGACAGGGGGGAACACCGGGGAGCTGTTTTTT | TRBV20-1 | TRBD1 | TRBJ2-2 | NA
CSASNHRLKGTDTQYF | TGCAGTGCTAGCAATCACAGGTTAAAGGGCACAGATACGCAGTATTTT | TRBV20-1 | NA | TRBJ2-3 | NA
CAISAAPSSSYNSPLHF | TGTGCCATCAGTGCAGCCCCGAGCAGCTCCTATAATTCACCCCTCCACTTT | TRBV10-3 | NA | TRBJ1-6 | many
CAITPGTGYTF | TGTGCCATCACGCCCGGCACCGGCTACACCTTC | TRBV10-3 | NA | TRBJ1-2 | few
CASSLGQRHEKLFF | TGTGCCAGCAGTTTAGGGCAGCGACATGAAAAACTGTTTTTT | TRBV12-3/TRBV12-4 | NA | TRBJ1-4 | NA
CASPPAGQDTGELFF | TGTGCCAGCCCCCCGGCGGGGCAGGATACCGGGGAGCTGTTTTTT | TRBV28 | NA | TRBJ2-2 | few
CASSLTFGRGRTEAFF | TGCGCCAGCAGCTTGACATTCGGCAGGGGACGCACTGAAGCTTTCTTT | TRBV5-1 | NA | TRBJ1-1 | NA
CCARDAGAPTTYNEQFF | TGCTGTGCTAGAGATGCAGGAGCCCCCACAACCTACAATGAGCAGTTCTTC | TRBV20-1 | NA | TRBJ2-1 | once
CASSTPGRRTEAFF | TGTGCCAGCAGTACCCCAGGGAGAAGGACTGAAGCTTTCTTT | TRBV6-1 | NA | TRBJ1-1 | NA
CASYRRDTGELFF | TGTGCCAGTTACAGGAGAGACACCGGGGAGCTGTTTTTT | TRBV28 | NA | TRBJ2-2 | NA
CASRRAVDGYTF | TGTGCCAGCAGGAGGGCAGTAGATGGCTACACCTTC | TRBV6-1 | NA | TRBJ1-2 | NA
CASSGTGGETQYF | TGTGCCAGCAGCGGCACAGGGGGGGAGACCCAGTACTTC | TRBV3-1 | TRBD1 | TRBJ2-5 | NA